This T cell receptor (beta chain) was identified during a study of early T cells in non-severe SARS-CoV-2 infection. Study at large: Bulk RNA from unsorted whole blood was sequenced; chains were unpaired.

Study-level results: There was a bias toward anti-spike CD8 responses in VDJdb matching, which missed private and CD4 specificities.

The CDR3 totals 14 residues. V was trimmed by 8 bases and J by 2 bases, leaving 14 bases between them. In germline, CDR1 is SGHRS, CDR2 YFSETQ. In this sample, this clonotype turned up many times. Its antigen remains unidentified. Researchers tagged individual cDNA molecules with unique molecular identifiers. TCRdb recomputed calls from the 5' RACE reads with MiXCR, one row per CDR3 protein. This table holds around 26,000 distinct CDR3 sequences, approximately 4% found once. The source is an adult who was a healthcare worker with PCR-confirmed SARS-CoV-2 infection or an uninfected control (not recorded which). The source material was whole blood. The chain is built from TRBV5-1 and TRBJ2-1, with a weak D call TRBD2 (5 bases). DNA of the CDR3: TGCGCCAGTTTAGGGAGTTCTCCCTACAATGAGCAGTTCTTC. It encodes CASLGSSPYNEQFF. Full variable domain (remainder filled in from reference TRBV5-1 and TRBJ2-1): KAGVTQTPRYLIKTRGQQVTLSCSPISGHRSVSWYQQTPGQGLQFLFEYFSETQRNKGNFPGRFSGRQFSNSRSEMNVSTLELGDSALYLCASLGSSPYNEQFFGPGTRLTVL.